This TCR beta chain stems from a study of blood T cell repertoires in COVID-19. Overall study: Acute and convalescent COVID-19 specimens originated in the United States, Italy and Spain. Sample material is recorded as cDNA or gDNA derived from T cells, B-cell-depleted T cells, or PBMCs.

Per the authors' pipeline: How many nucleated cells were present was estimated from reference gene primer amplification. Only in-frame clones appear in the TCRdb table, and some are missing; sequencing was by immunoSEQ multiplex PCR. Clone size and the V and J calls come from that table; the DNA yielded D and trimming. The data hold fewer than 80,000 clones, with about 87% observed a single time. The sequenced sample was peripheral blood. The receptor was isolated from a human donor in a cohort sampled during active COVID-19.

Here the CDR3 DNA reads TGTGCCAGCTCCCGGGAGGGGGGGACCACTGAAGCTTTCTTT. It translates to CASSREGGTTEAFF. This rearrangement joins TRBV18 to TRBJ1-1; a weak D match, TRBD1 (6 bases). Germline V gives CDR1 KGHSH, CDR2 LQKENI. This CDR3 contains 14 residues. The V end lost 6 bases, the J end lost 4 bases, and 15 bases lay between the germline ends. The whole variable domain, remainder taken from reference TRBV18 and TRBJ1-1, is NAGVMQNPRHLVRRRGQEARLRCSPMKGHSHVYWYRQLPEEGLKFMVYLQKENIIDESGMPKERFSAEFPKEGPSILRIQQVVRGDSAAYFCASSREGGTTEAFFGQGTRLTVV.